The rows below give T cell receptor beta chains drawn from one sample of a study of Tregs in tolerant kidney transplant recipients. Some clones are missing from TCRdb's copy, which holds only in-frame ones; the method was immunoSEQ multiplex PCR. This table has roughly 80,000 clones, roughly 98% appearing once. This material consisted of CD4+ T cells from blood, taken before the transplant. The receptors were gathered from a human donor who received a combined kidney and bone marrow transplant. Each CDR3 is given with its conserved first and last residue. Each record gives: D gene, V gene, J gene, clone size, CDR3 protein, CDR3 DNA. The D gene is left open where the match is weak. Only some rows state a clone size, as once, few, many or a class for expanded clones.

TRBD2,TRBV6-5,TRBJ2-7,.,CASSRGGAISYEQYF,TGTGCCAGCAGCCGGGGAGGGGCGATCTCCTACGAGCAGTACTTC
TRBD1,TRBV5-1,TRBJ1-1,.,CASRLGQMNTEAFF,TGCGCCAGCAGGCTGGGACAGATGAACACTGAAGCTTTCTTT
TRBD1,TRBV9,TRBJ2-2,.,CASSVVYGTGVNGELFF,TGTGCCAGCAGCGTAGTTTATGGGACAGGGGTTAACGGGGAGCTGTTTTTT
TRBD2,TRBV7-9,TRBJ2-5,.,CASSSIAGEETQYF,TGTGCCAGCAGCTCGATAGCGGGGGAAGAGACCCAGTACTTC
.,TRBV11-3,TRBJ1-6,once,CASSFGLNSPLHF,TGTGCCAGCAGCTTCGGGTTGAATTCACCCCTCCACTTT
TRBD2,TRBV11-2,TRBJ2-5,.,CASRPLLAAGETQYF,TGTGCCAGCAGACCACTGCTAGCGGCTGGAGAGACCCAGTACTTC
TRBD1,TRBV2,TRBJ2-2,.,CASRIWTGGGGELFF,TGTGCCAGCAGAATTTGGACAGGGGGCGGCGGGGAGCTGTTTTTT
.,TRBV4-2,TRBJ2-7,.,CASSQEVAGRSYEQYF,TGTGCCAGCAGCCAAGAGGTCGCAGGTCGATCCTACGAGCAGTACTTC
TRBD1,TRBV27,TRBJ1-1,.,CASSILTGEAFF,TGTGCCAGCAGTATCCTGACAGGGGAAGCTTTCTTT
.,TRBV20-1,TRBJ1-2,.,CSAWSYGYTF,TGCAGTGCTTGGTCCTACGGCTACACCTTC
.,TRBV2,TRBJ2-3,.,CASSERADTQYF,TGTGCCAGCAGTGAACGGGCAGATACGCAGTATTTT
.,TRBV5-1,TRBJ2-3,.,CASSLATGNTDTQYF,TGCGCCAGCAGCTTGGCAACGGGGAACACAGATACGCAGTATTTT
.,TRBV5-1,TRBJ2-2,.,CASSFGRRTGELFF,TGCGCCAGCAGCTTCGGGAGAAGGACCGGGGAGCTGTTTTTT
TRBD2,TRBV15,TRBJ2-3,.,CATSRVEAGGTDTQYF,TGTGCCACCAGCAGAGTAGAAGCGGGAGGCACAGATACGCAGTATTTT
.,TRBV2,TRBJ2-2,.,CASSEVGGSNTGELFF,TGTGCCAGCAGTGAAGTTGGGGGCTCGAACACCGGGGAGCTGTTTTTT
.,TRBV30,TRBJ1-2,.,CAWSAFGTAVYGYTF,TGTGCCTGGAGTGCATTCGGGACTGCTGTTTATGGCTACACCTTC
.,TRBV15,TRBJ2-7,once,CATSRAVSPLYEQYF,TGTGCCACCAGCAGAGCGGTAAGTCCCCTCTACGAGCAGTACTTC
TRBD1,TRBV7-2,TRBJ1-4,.,CASSDRDRGEKLFF,TGTGCCAGCAGCGACCGGGACAGGGGTGAAAAACTGTTTTTT
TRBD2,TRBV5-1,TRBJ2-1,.,CASNPTGGDYYNEQFF,TGCGCCAGCAACCCGACGGGGGGGGATTACTACAATGAGCAGTTCTTC
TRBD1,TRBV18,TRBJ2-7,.,CASSPSGGQGAYEQYF,TGTGCCAGCTCTCCAAGTGGAGGACAGGGGGCCTACGAGCAGTACTTC
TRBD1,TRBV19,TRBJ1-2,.,CASNPTGFYGYTF,TGTGCCAGTAACCCGACAGGGTTCTATGGCTACACCTTC
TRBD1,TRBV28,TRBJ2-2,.,CASRTTGGTGELFF,TGTGCCAGCAGAACAACAGGGGGCACCGGGGAGCTGTTTTTT
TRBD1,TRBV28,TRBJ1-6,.,CASISPGTDNSPLHF,TGTGCCAGCATCTCCCCGGGGACAGATAATTCACCCCTCCACTTT
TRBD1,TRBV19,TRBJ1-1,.,CASSHGQDPGTEAFF,TGTGCCAGTAGTCACGGACAGGACCCGGGGACTGAAGCTTTCTTT
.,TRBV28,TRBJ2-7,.,CASSLKMGRSTYEQYF,TGTGCCAGCAGTTTAAAGATGGGGCGCTCAACCTACGAGCAGTACTTC
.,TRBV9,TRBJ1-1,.,CASSTGGGRATEAFF,TGTGCCAGCAGCACCGGGGGAGGGCGGGCCACTGAAGCTTTCTTT
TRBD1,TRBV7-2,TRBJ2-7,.,CASSRTGPSYEQYF,TGTGCCAGCAGCAGGACAGGTCCATCCTACGAGCAGTACTTC
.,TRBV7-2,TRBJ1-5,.,CASRGLGNQPQHF,TGTGCCTCCAGGGGACTAGGCAATCAGCCCCAGCATTTT
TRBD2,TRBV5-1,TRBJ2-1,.,CASSLTSGSYNEQFF,TGCGCCAGCAGCCTGACTAGCGGCTCCTACAATGAGCAGTTCTTC
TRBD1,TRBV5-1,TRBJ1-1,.,CASSWTGTGDTEAFF,TGCGCCAGCAGCTGGACCGGGACAGGGGACACTGAAGCTTTCTTT
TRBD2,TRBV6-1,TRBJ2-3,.,CASRPGLATDTQYF,TGTGCCAGCAGGCCGGGACTAGCCACAGATACGCAGTATTTT
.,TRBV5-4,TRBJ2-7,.,CASSFGPGGSYEQYF,.
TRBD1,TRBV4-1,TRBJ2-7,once,CASSPRDRTYSYEQYF,TGCGCCAGCAGCCCCAGGGACAGGACCTACTCCTACGAGCAGTACTTC
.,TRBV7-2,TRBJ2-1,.,CASSFLFSYNEQFF,TGTGCCAGCAGCTTCCTTTTCTCCTACAATGAGCAGTTCTTC
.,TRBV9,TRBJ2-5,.,CASSGDTRTGKTQYF,TGTGCCAGCTCCGGGGACACACGTACCGGAAAGACCCAGTACTTC
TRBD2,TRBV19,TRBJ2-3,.,CASSIRSGGTITDTQYF,TGTGCCAGTAGTATCCGCAGCGGGGGGACTATCACAGATACGCAGTATTTT
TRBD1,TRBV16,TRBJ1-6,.,CASSQSGQGGSPLHF,TGTGCCAGCAGCCAATCAGGACAGGGAGGATCACCCCTCCACTTT
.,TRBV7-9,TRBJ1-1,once,CASSNPTTAFF,TGTGCCAGCAGCAATCCTACTACAGCTTTCTTT